This T cell receptor (beta chain) emerged from a study of blood T cells in healthy people across ages. This clonotype has just a few counts. Its antigen is unidentified. PCR was performed a second time for about 7 to 11 cycles using a sample-barcoded 5' primer and a J-beta primer mix. Each CDR3 protein is one row after TCRdb ran MiXCR on the 5' RACE reads. The sample carries about 800,000 distinct CDR3 sequences, about three fifths recorded once. Study-wide points: Across the age range, TCR beta diversity per million T cells fell in a roughly linear way.

Material for sequencing was blood. This receptor was obtained from a young man in good health.

Here the CDR3 DNA reads TGCAGTGGGGGCGGAGCGGGAGTTAGAGAGACCCAGTACTTC. It is translated as CSGGGAGVRETQYF. The V and J genes are TRBV20-1 and TRBJ2-5; 8 bases fit TRBD2. In germline, CDR1 is DFQATT, CDR2 SNEGSKA (reference sequence). V shed 7 bases and J 4 bases; nucleotides not matched to a gene: 11. The CDR3 consists of 14 residues.